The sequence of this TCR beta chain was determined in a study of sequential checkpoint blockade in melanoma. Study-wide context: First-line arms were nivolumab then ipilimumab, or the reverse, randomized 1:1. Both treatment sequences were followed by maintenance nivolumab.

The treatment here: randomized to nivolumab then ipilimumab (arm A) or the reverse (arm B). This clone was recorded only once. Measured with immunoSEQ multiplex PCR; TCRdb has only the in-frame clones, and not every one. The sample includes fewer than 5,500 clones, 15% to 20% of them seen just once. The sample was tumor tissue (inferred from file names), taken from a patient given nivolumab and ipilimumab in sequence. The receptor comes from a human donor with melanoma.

The CDR3 DNA is TGCAGCGTTGAAGGACTAGCGGGGGGGCAATTAGCAGATACGCAGTATTTT. Its translation is CSVEGLAGGQLADTQYF. The gene calls are TRBV29-1 and TRBJ2-3; 14 bases line up with TRBD2. Trimming removed 1 base from V and 4 bases from J; junction bases left unmatched: 7. The CDR3 consists of 17 residues. Germline V lookup: CDR1 SQVTM, CDR2 ANQGSEA.